Each of the 17 T cell receptor beta chains below was sequenced from the same sample in a study of blood T cell repertoires in COVID-19 (dated by TCRdb to the early 2020s). The library was built by means of the immunoSEQ multiplex PCR assay. Not all clones reach the TCRdb copy of this immuneACCESS table, which keeps in-frame sequences only. Checked studies attribute under half of the gap to unresolved V genes and leave the rest unexplained. Counted in this sample were about 110,000 clones; approximately 80% of them appeared once. The ten largest make up 7.9% of the sample. Sequencing used peripheral blood. All receptors derive from an elderly woman with active or convalescent COVID-19.

The chain links TRBV6-2 or TRBV6-3 to TRBJ2-1, with 13 nucleotides matching TRBD2. Germline V gene lookup returns CDR1 MNHEY and CDR2 SVGEGT. V lost 5 bases, J lost 7 bases, and 11 bases stayed unmatched. The CDR3 runs 17 residues. As DNA, the CDR3 is TGTGCCAGCAGTCCCGGGACTAGCGGGACGGTAGTAAATGAGCAGTTCTTC. Its protein product is CASSPGTSGTVVNEQFF.

This sequence joins TRBV19 and TRBJ1-4; the D gene is possibly TRBD1 (5 bases). This CDR3 has 14 residues. Germline loops: CDR1 LNHDA, CDR2 SQIVND (reference sequence). Deletions cut 1 base from V and 10 bases from J, with 13 bases between. The CDR3 sequence is CASSIGASQGKLFF. The CDR3 DNA reads TGTGCCAGTAGTATAGGAGCCTCGCAGGGAAAACTGTTTTTT.

The chain uses TRBV28 and TRBJ1-2; D is unresolved. This CDR3 is built from 13 residues. Trimming shortened V by 3 bases and J by 4 bases, and 9 bases separated the two germline ends. CDR1 is MDHEN and CDR2 is SYDVKM in the germline V gene. In nucleotides, the CDR3 is TGTGCCAGCAGTTTCCCCAGCGTCTATGGCTACACCTTC. Amino acids: CASSFPSVYGYTF.

The chain couples TRBV11-3 to TRBJ2-7, with D possibly matching TRBD1 (7 bases). Germline values: CDR1 SGHNT, CDR2 YENEEA. The V gene lost 5 bases and the J gene lost 2 bases, with 19 bases spanning the gap. This CDR3 is 16 amino acids long. The CDR3 protein is CASSPGATGNPYEQYF. The DNA of the CDR3 is TGTGCCAGCAGCCCGGGGGCGACAGGGAACCCCTACGAGCAGTACTTC.

This chain connects TRBV14 to TRBJ2-5; 7 positions agree with TRBD1. The CDR3 runs 11 residues. In germline, CDR1 is SGHDN, CDR2 FVKESK. CDR3 DNA: TGTGCTATGGGACAGAAAGAGACCCAGTACTTC. Its protein product is CAMGQKETQYF.

The chain couples TRBV9 to TRBJ2-1; the match to TRBD2 covers 12 bases. CDR1 and CDR2 (germline): SGDLS, YYNGEE. The CDR3 covers 18 residues. V lost 0 bases to trimming and J lost 2 bases; unmatched junction nucleotides: 6. CDR3 coding DNA: TGTGCCAGCAGCGTAGGGGGGCTAGCGGGAGGGCCCTACAATGAGCAGTTCTTC. Translation gives CASSVGGLAGGPYNEQFF. Based on the CDR3 plus reference TRBV9 and TRBJ2-1, the full variable domain is DSGVTQTPKHLITATGQRVTLRCSPRSGDLSVYWYQQSLDQGLQFLIQYYNGEERAKGNILERFSAQQFPDLHSELNLSSLELGDSALYFCASSVGGLAGGPYNEQFFGPGTRLTVL.

The J gene is TRBJ2-7, the V gene TRBV4-1; maybe TRBD1 (6 bases). Trimming left V 4 bases short and J 7 bases short, with 11 bases between. The CDR3 loop spans 12 amino acids. Per the germline V gene, CDR1 is MGHRA and CDR2 is YSYEKL. CDR3 loop: CASSRNQGEQYF. The DNA of the CDR3 is TGCGCCAGCAGCCGAAATCAGGGGGAGCAGTACTTC.

This clone is a singleton in its sample. The CDR3 sequence: CASSQEGGDFTDTQYF. The CDR3 DNA sequence: TGCGCCAGCAGCCAGGAAGGGGGGGACTTCACAGATACGCAGTATTTT. The rearrangement uses TRBV4-1 and TRBJ2-3; tentative D call: TRBD2 (7 bases). Between the trimmed V and J ends, which lost 3 bases and 2 bases, there was a span of 15 bases. The CDR3 spans 16 residues. Germline CDR1 and CDR2: MGHRA and YSYEKL.

On this clone itself: This CDR3 fails to terminate in the conserved phenylalanine or tryptophan, so it likely reflects a read error. No DNA is shown, since the ends of the CDR3 on it are uncertain; the CDR3 is the one TCRdb lists. V is TRBV7-9 and J is TRBJ2-7; the D call in the table, TRBD1, was not verified against the DNA. Germline V gives CDR1 SEHNR, CDR2 FQNEAQ (reference sequence). The CDR3 region is 13 residues in length, termini included. The CDR3 spells CASSLEVLGTGGL.

This chain connects TRBV2 to TRBJ2-3; tentative D call: TRBD2 (6 bases). The V end was cut by 10 bases, the J end by 6 bases, with 20 bases between. This CDR3 has 14 amino acids. Germline CDR1 is SNHLY and CDR2 is FYNNEI. For the CDR3, the DNA is TGTGCCACCGCGGGGTCGAGGGGTCGGGATACGCAGTATTTT. It specifies CATAGSRGRDTQYF.

Only a few counts were recorded for this clone. This chain uses TRBV5-1 with TRBJ2-1, with TRBD1 identical over 8 bases. V gave up 0 bases and J gave up 6 bases; unmatched junction bases: 11. CDR3 size: 17 residues. CDR1 is SGHRS and CDR2 is YFSETQ in the germline V gene. The CDR3 here is CASSLASLDRAGNEQFF. The CDR3, as DNA: TGCGCCAGCAGCTTGGCGTCCTTGGACAGGGCAGGCAATGAGCAGTTCTTC.

The V and J genes are TRBV9 and TRBJ2-1; TRBD1 aligns across 8 bases. The trim removed 5 bases at V and 12 bases at J, leaving 7 bases unmatched. This CDR3 contains 12 residues. Germline V lookup: CDR1 SGDLS, CDR2 YYNGEE. CDR3: CASSRQGLSQFF. In DNA form, the CDR3 reads TGTGCCAGCAGTAGACAGGGGTTGTCGCAGTTCTTC.

This sequence joins TRBV20-1 and TRBJ2-7; 13 bases line up with TRBD2. CDR1 and CDR2 from the germline V gene are DFQATT and SNEGSKA (reference sequence). This CDR3 region has 18 residues. V was pared by 4 bases and J by 9 bases, with 21 bases of the junction left unmatched. CDR3 sequence: CSANEVTDRLAGGNGQYF. In DNA form, the CDR3 reads TGCAGTGCTAATGAGGTAACAGATAGACTAGCGGGGGGCAACGGGCAGTACTTC.

This chain links TRBV7-9 with TRBJ2-2, with D perhaps TRBD2 (6 bases). Germline V gene sequence: CDR1 SEHNR, CDR2 FQNEAQ (reference sequence). The CDR3 loop spans 15 amino acids. V lost 2 bases, J lost 4 bases, and 11 bases lay in between. CDR3 DNA sequence: TGTGCCAGCAGCTTATCACGGGAGCCCACCGGGGAGCTGTTTTTT. Translated, it gives CASSLSREPTGELFF.

The chain uses TRBV10-1 and TRBJ1-4; unclear D gene. In germline, CDR1 is WNHNN, CDR2 SYGVQD (reference sequence). The CDR3 has 14 residues. Trimming took off 6 bases at V and 5 bases at J, with 13 bases between the two ends. CDR3 coding DNA: TGCGCCAGCAGCCTGGTTACAGAAAATGAAAAACTGTTTTTT. It codes for CASSLVTENEKLFF.

This clone was detected once. This rearrangement joins TRBV30 to TRBJ1-4; TRBD1 aligns across 7 bases. CDR3 size: 12 residues. Germline loops: CDR1 GTSNPN, CDR2 SVGIG (reference sequence). The trim removed 7 bases at V and 4 bases at J, leaving 3 bases unmatched. This CDR3 is CALTGFNEKLFF. CDR3 coding DNA: TGTGCCTTGACAGGGTTTAATGAAAAACTGTTTTTT. Supplemented by reference TRBV30 and TRBJ1-4, the full variable domain reads SQTIHQWPATLVQPVGSPLSLECTVEGTSNPNLYWYRQAAGRGLQLLFYSVGIGQISSEVPQNLSASRPQDRQFILSSKKLLLSDSGFYLCALTGFNEKLFFGSGTQLSVL.

V usage is TRBV5-1 and J usage is TRBJ2-1; 12 nucleotides agree with TRBD1. CDR1 is SGHRS and CDR2 is YFSETQ in the germline V gene. The V segment lost 4 bases and the J segment 8 bases; nucleotides outside the gene matches: 7. There are 15 residues in the CDR3. The CDR3 sequence: CASSPGTGGYHEQFF. The CDR3 nucleotides read TGCGCCAGCAGCCCCGGGACAGGGGGCTATCATGAGCAGTTCTTC.